Following are 9 T cell receptor beta chains from one sample sequenced in a study of post-analysis software for immune sequencing data. These receptors lack a known antigen. The authors incorporated unique molecular identifiers into the TCR beta cDNA libraries. TCRdb fed the PCR reads into MiXCR, producing one record per CDR3 protein. Of 750,000 to 950,000 distinct CDR3 sequences in the sample, around 53% were seen once. Study-level points and caveats: When patients were compared with controls, 4 or 5 TRBV segments were more frequent, TRBV5-6, TRBV5-1 and TRBV20-1 among them.

Sequencing was done on a sample of blood. Every receptor here comes from a girl aged 5-17 years with multiple sclerosis.

The rearrangement uses TRBV14 and TRBJ1-2; D uncertain. The V end was cut by 0 bases, the J end by 7 bases, with 12 bases between. This CDR3 has 14 amino acids. Germline loops: CDR1 SGHDN, CDR2 FVKESK. In DNA form, the CDR3 reads TGTGCCAGCAGCCAAGACAAGCGGGCCTCTGGCTACACCTTC. This encodes CASSQDKRASGYTF.

This clonotype came up a few times. This chain joins TRBV29-1 and TRBJ2-5; D remains unclear. The CDR3 runs 13 residues. V lost 3 bases to trimming and J lost 1 base, with 9 bases between them. The V gene's germline CDR1 is SQVTM and CDR2 ANQGSEA. CDR3 sequence reads: CSVDLAVQETQYF. The CDR3, as DNA: TGCAGCGTTGACCTCGCTGTCCAAGAGACCCAGTACTTC.

This clonotype was observed a handful of times. The chain recombines TRBV29-1 with TRBJ2-7, with D tentatively TRBD1 (6 bases). V was cut by 6 bases and J by 2 bases, with 8 bases left in between. Germline V lookup: CDR1 SQVTM, CDR2 ANQGSEA. The CDR3 consists of 11 residues. For the CDR3, the DNA is TGCAGCGTCCGGGACACCTACGAGCAGTACTTC. This encodes CSVRDTYEQYF.

The V call is TRBV9, the J call TRBJ2-5; unclear D gene. The J call is uncertain, as TRBJ2-7 better fits the DNA end. The CDR3 consists of 15 residues. Germline assignment: CDR1 SGDLS and CDR2 YYNGEE. In DNA, the CDR3 is TGTGCCAGCAGCGTAGCCCCGCCCAGAAACTACGAGCAGTACTTC. Translated: CASSVAPPRNYEQYF.

This clonotype was detected ten times or more. The gene calls are TRBV27 and TRBJ2-3, with a tentative D call TRBD2 (6 bases). The ends were cut back, 2 bases at V and 4 bases at J, with 22 bases in the middle. CDR1 is MNHEY, CDR2 SMNVEV, per germline (reference sequence). The CDR3 has 18 residues. For the CDR3, the DNA is TGTGCCAGCAGTTTACGCCCAGCGGGCCCAGGGAGAGCAGATACGCAGTATTTT. Protein sequence: CASSLRPAGPGRADTQYF.

The chain links TRBV30 to TRBJ2-1, with D perhaps given as TRBD1 or TRBD2 (6 bases each). The CDR3 is 13 amino acids. Germline CDR1 GTSNPN, CDR2 SVGIG (reference sequence). Trimming left V 5 bases short and J 4 bases short, with 12 bases between. The CDR3, as DNA: TGTGCCTGGTCGGGGGCGGAATACAATGAGCAGTTCTTC. Protein sequence: CAWSGAEYNEQFF.

The chain has TRBV29-1 and TRBJ1-2; D is unclear. Germline V gives CDR1 SQVTM, CDR2 ANQGSEA. The V end lost 2 bases, the J end lost 4 bases, and 14 bases lay between the germline ends. The CDR3 totals 14 residues. CDR3 sequence reads: CSVEKHGRPYGYTF. CDR3 nucleotide sequence: TGCAGCGTTGAAAAACATGGACGGCCCTATGGCTACACCTTC.

This clonotype has more than one count but fewer than ten. A junction boundary mismatches the germline segment, possibly from a read error. The J gene is TRBJ1-2, the V gene TRBV29-1; possible D gene TRBD1, 5 bases. CDR1 SQVTM and CDR2 ANQGSEA come from the germline V gene. This CDR3 is 14 amino acids long. The chain's CDR3 is CGVDHGKGNYGYTF. In DNA form, the CDR3 reads TGCGGCGTCGACCATGGGAAGGGGAACTATGGCTACACCTTC.

The J gene is TRBJ2-1, the V gene TRBV18; 7 bases are shared with TRBD2. J lost 9 bases, V lost 3 bases, and 11 bases had no gene match. This CDR3 has 15 amino acids. CDR1 KGHSH and CDR2 LQKENI come from the germline V gene. The CDR3 loop is CASSPPWLAASEQFF. The CDR3 bases are TGTGCCAGCTCACCCCCATGGCTAGCGGCATCTGAGCAGTTCTTC.